This is a list of T cell receptor beta chains from one sample in a study of post-analysis software for immune sequencing data. TCRdb independently ran MiXCR on the PCR reads; one entry per CDR3 protein. The profile shows approximately 630,000 distinct CDR3 sequences, 59% of them singletons. The sample consisted of blood. These receptors came from a girl aged 2 to 10 with multiple sclerosis. Both conserved end residues are part of each CDR3. The D gene is left open where the match is weak. The listing skips clone size in some rows; elsewhere it reads once, few, many or a size class.

v_call: TRBV27
clone_size: few
j_call: TRBJ2-7
d_call: TRBD1
cdr3_nt: TGTGCCAGCAGTTTCCCGGGACAGGGGCACGAGCAGTACTTC
cdr3_aa: CASSFPGQGHEQYF

v_call: TRBV10-3
clone_size: .
j_call: TRBJ2-3
d_call: TRBD2
cdr3_nt: TGTGCCATCAGTGGGGAGGGGCTCCTACTCACAGATACGCAGTATTTT
cdr3_aa: CAISGEGLLLTDTQYF

v_call: TRBV29-1
clone_size: .
j_call: TRBJ2-5
d_call: TRBD2
cdr3_nt: TGCAGCGTTGAAGATTTTCAGGGAGGGGAGACCCAGTACTTC
cdr3_aa: CSVEDFQGGETQYF

v_call: TRBV6-2/TRBV6-3
clone_size: .
j_call: TRBJ2-5
d_call: TRBD2
cdr3_nt: TGTGCCAGCAGTTACTCTTCTAGCGGGAGGAGGGAGACCCAGTACTTC
cdr3_aa: CASSYSSSGRRETQYF

v_call: TRBV12-3/TRBV12-4
clone_size: .
j_call: TRBJ2-1
d_call: TRBD2
cdr3_nt: TGTGCCAGCAGAGTAGCGGGGGAGGAATATGAGCAGTTCTTC
cdr3_aa: CASRVAGEEYEQFF

v_call: TRBV12-3/TRBV12-4
clone_size: .
j_call: TRBJ2-3
d_call: .
cdr3_nt: TGTGCCAGCAGTTTGCCCCCCCACACTCGGCGGGAAGTCACAGATACGCAGTATTTT
cdr3_aa: CASSLPPHTRREVTDTQYF

v_call: TRBV6-6
clone_size: few
j_call: TRBJ2-6
d_call: .
cdr3_nt: TGTGCCAGCAGGGGAAGACGGAGCTCTGGGGCCAACGTCCTGACTTTC
cdr3_aa: CASRGRRSSGANVLTF

v_call: TRBV6-5
clone_size: .
j_call: TRBJ2-1
d_call: .
cdr3_nt: TGTGCCAGCAGCCCCGGGAATGTCGACAATGAGCAGTTCTTC
cdr3_aa: CASSPGNVDNEQFF

v_call: TRBV2
clone_size: once
j_call: TRBJ2-1
d_call: .
cdr3_nt: TGTGCCAGCAGTGAACGGGGCCACTCCACTGAGCAGTTCTTC
cdr3_aa: CASSERGHSTEQFF

v_call: TRBV29-1
clone_size: .
j_call: TRBJ2-3
d_call: TRBD2
cdr3_nt: TGCAGCGTCCCGTCAAGCGGGAGTTGGACAGATACGCAGTATTTT
cdr3_aa: CSVPSSGSWTDTQYF

v_call: TRBV12-3/TRBV12-4
clone_size: .
j_call: TRBJ2-3
d_call: .
cdr3_nt: TGTGCCAGCAGTTATCAACGGAGCGCAGATACGCAGTATTTT
cdr3_aa: CASSYQRSADTQYF

v_call: TRBV7-2
clone_size: .
j_call: TRBJ1-6
d_call: .
cdr3_nt: TGTGCCAGCAGCTGCATCGGACAGAACTCCTATAATTCACCCCTCCACTTT
cdr3_aa: CASSCIGQNSYNSPLHF

v_call: TRBV20-1
clone_size: few
j_call: TRBJ2-1
d_call: TRBD2
cdr3_nt: TGCAGTGCTAGGCCCGGGACTAGCGGGTACAATGAGCAGTTCTTC
cdr3_aa: CSARPGTSGYNEQFF

v_call: TRBV25-1
clone_size: few
j_call: TRBJ2-2
d_call: TRBD2
cdr3_nt: TGTGCCAGCAGCGGGGGGTCCGGGGAGCTGTTTTTT
cdr3_aa: CASSGGSGELFF

v_call: TRBV20-1
clone_size: .
j_call: TRBJ1-1
d_call: TRBD1
cdr3_nt: TGCAGTGCTAGGCACTGGACAGGGAGGAACGCTTTCTTT
cdr3_aa: CSARHWTGRNAFF

v_call: TRBV20-1
clone_size: .
j_call: TRBJ2-3
d_call: .
cdr3_nt: TGCAGTGCGAGAACCCGACTTTTAGGGGGCACAGATACGCAGTATTTT
cdr3_aa: CSARTRLLGGTDTQYF

v_call: TRBV5-6
clone_size: .
j_call: TRBJ2-5
d_call: TRBD2
cdr3_nt: TGTGCCAGCAGCGCCGACCGACTAGCGGGAGGGGCGGAGACCCAGTACTTC
cdr3_aa: CASSADRLAGGAETQYF

v_call: TRBV30
clone_size: .
j_call: TRBJ2-1
d_call: TRBD2
cdr3_nt: TGTGCCTGGAGTTTTAGCGGGGGGGTTCACAATGAGCAGTTCTTC
cdr3_aa: CAWSFSGGVHNEQFF

v_call: TRBV7-2
clone_size: few
j_call: TRBJ2-6
d_call: .
cdr3_nt: TGTGCCAGCAGCCCCGACAGTCTTGGGGCCAACGTCCTGACTTTC
cdr3_aa: CASSPDSLGANVLTF

v_call: TRBV29-1
clone_size: few
j_call: TRBJ2-7
d_call: TRBD1
cdr3_nt: TGCATCTTTGACAGGGTAGGAGAGCAGTACTTC
cdr3_aa: CIFDRVGEQYF

v_call: TRBV20-1
clone_size: .
j_call: TRBJ2-1
d_call: TRBD2
cdr3_nt: TGCAGTGCCCCCCCAGCGGGGGCGCGGAATGAGCAGTTCTTC
cdr3_aa: CSAPPAGARNEQFF

v_call: TRBV10-2
clone_size: .
j_call: TRBJ2-5
d_call: .
cdr3_nt: TGCGCCAGCAGTGACCTAGAAGAGACCCAGTACTTC
cdr3_aa: CASSDLEETQYF

v_call: TRBV7-2
clone_size: .
j_call: TRBJ2-1
d_call: TRBD2
cdr3_nt: TGTGCCAGCAGCGAGTTCTATAGCGGGGGAAACAATGAGCAGTTCTTC
cdr3_aa: CASSEFYSGGNNEQFF

v_call: TRBV7-3
clone_size: .
j_call: TRBJ2-7
d_call: .
cdr3_nt: TGTGCCAGCAGCTTCGGCCCGGGGAACCACGAGCAGTACTTC
cdr3_aa: CASSFGPGNHEQYF

v_call: TRBV20-1
clone_size: once
j_call: TRBJ2-7
d_call: TRBD2
cdr3_nt: TGCAGTGCTAGTTTGGGACTAGCGACGTACGAGCAGTACTTC
cdr3_aa: CSASLGLATYEQYF

v_call: TRBV27
clone_size: .
j_call: TRBJ1-2
d_call: TRBD1
cdr3_nt: TGTGCCAGCAGTTTCGGGACAGGGCTCAGGGGCTACACCTTC
cdr3_aa: CASSFGTGLRGYTF

v_call: TRBV29-1
clone_size: .
j_call: TRBJ1-2
d_call: TRBD1
cdr3_nt: TGCAGCGTTGAAGATTGGACAGGGGGTTACTATGGCTACACCTTC
cdr3_aa: CSVEDWTGGYYGYTF

v_call: TRBV7-2
clone_size: .
j_call: TRBJ1-2
d_call: TRBD1
cdr3_nt: TGTGCCAGCAGCTTAGGATCAACAGGGGACTATGGCTACACCTTC
cdr3_aa: CASSLGSTGDYGYTF

v_call: TRBV29-1
clone_size: .
j_call: TRBJ1-2
d_call: .
cdr3_nt: TGCAGCGTTGTCCACAGGGATGTATATGGCTACACCTTC
cdr3_aa: CSVVHRDVYGYTF

v_call: TRBV12-3/TRBV12-4
clone_size: few
j_call: TRBJ2-7
d_call: TRBD2
cdr3_nt: TGTGCCAGCAGCACGGGACTAGCGGGAGGGCCGGAAGAGCAGTACTTC
cdr3_aa: CASSTGLAGGPEEQYF

v_call: TRBV20-1
clone_size: .
j_call: TRBJ2-7
d_call: TRBD2
cdr3_nt: TGCAGTGCTAGAGATTCCAAGCGGGAGGTTTACGAGCAGTACTTC
cdr3_aa: CSARDSKREVYEQYF

v_call: TRBV2
clone_size: .
j_call: TRBJ2-7
d_call: TRBD2
cdr3_nt: TGTGCCAGCAGTCTCACAGGGGTAGCGGGGGCCTACGAGCAGTACTTC
cdr3_aa: CASSLTGVAGAYEQYF

v_call: TRBV5-1
clone_size: .
j_call: TRBJ2-5
d_call: .
cdr3_nt: TGCGCCAGCAGTACACGTGGGGGCCGGCTTCAGGATCGAGAGACCCAGTACTTC
cdr3_aa: CASSTRGGRLQDRETQYF

v_call: TRBV28
clone_size: .
j_call: TRBJ2-1
d_call: TRBD2
cdr3_nt: TGTGCCAGCGAGCCCGTCATAGGTCTAGCGGGGGGACGATCCTACAATGAGCAGTTCTTC
cdr3_aa: CASEPVIGLAGGRSYNEQFF

v_call: TRBV6-5
clone_size: .
j_call: TRBJ2-4
d_call: TRBD2
cdr3_nt: TGTGCCAGCAGTTCCCGCCCGGGGGGCATTCAGTACTTC
cdr3_aa: CASSSRPGGIQYF

v_call: TRBV27
clone_size: .
j_call: TRBJ2-2
d_call: TRBD2
cdr3_nt: TGTGCCAGCAGCCCTCTGACAGCGGGGGGGCCCGGGGAGCTGTTTTTT
cdr3_aa: CASSPLTAGGPGELFF

v_call: TRBV29-1
clone_size: .
j_call: TRBJ1-2
d_call: .
cdr3_nt: TGCAGCGTTGATTGGGGCCCGGACGGCGCCTCTAACTATGGCTACACCTTC
cdr3_aa: CSVDWGPDGASNYGYTF

v_call: TRBV29-1
clone_size: .
j_call: TRBJ2-5
d_call: .
cdr3_nt: TGCAGCGTTGCGAGTAGTACGGGGAGCTATGAGCAGTACTTC
cdr3_aa: CSVASSTGSYEQYF

v_call: TRBV14
clone_size: .
j_call: TRBJ2-1
d_call: .
cdr3_nt: TGTGCCAGCAGCCAAAAGCTTGGAGTCAGTTACAATGAGCAGTTCTTC
cdr3_aa: CASSQKLGVSYNEQFF

v_call: TRBV15
clone_size: .
j_call: TRBJ2-1
d_call: TRBD2
cdr3_nt: TGTGCCACAAGGCTAGCGGGGGGACGTTACAATGAGCAGTTCTTC
cdr3_aa: CATRLAGGRYNEQFF

v_call: TRBV9
clone_size: .
j_call: TRBJ2-3
d_call: .
cdr3_nt: TGTGCCAGCAGCGGACGTTCAGATACGCAGTATTTT
cdr3_aa: CASSGRSDTQYF

v_call: TRBV9
clone_size: .
j_call: TRBJ1-2
d_call: .
cdr3_nt: TGTGCCAGCAGCCCAGGACGGCCCTTCTATGGCTACACCTTC
cdr3_aa: CASSPGRPFYGYTF

v_call: TRBV29-1
clone_size: .
j_call: TRBJ2-3
d_call: .
cdr3_nt: TGCAGCGTTGTGGAGGGGGTAGGCGGCACAGATACGCAGTATTTT
cdr3_aa: CSVVEGVGGTDTQYF

v_call: TRBV21-1
clone_size: few
j_call: TRBJ1-2
d_call: .
cdr3_nt: TGTGCCAGCAGCATTGTCCCGAGGGGGCTTGGCTACACCTTC
cdr3_aa: CASSIVPRGLGYTF